Shown below are 13 T cell receptor beta chains from a single sample sequenced in a study of T cells expressing NK-cell markers. TCRdb re-called the 5' RACE reads, yielding one record per CDR3 amino acid sequence without DNA. The sample totals some 600,000 distinct CDR3 sequences. Sequenced material: blood T cells: a sorted CD56 or NKG2C T cell subset, CD4+ or CD8+ T cells, or bulk PBMC T cells (not recorded which). The receptor source for this set is a man between 18 and 35 years old in good health.

This rearrangement joins TRBV6-5 to TRBJ2-7; TCRdb selects TRBD1, and the lack of DNA leaves this call unchecked. Germline assignment: CDR1 MNHEY and CDR2 SVGAGI. The CDR3 runs to 15 residues. The CDR3 reads CASSYSAGVGYEQYF.

The chain employs TRBV24-1 and TRBJ2-1; TCRdb reports TRBD2, a call that lacks DNA to check it against. Germline assignment: CDR1 KGHDR and CDR2 SFDVKD. There are 16 residues in the CDR3. CDR3: CATSDLLAGANNEQFF.

The chain combines TRBV11-2 with TRBJ2-7; TCRdb indicates TRBD1, and absent DNA this call remains unverified. There are 15 residues in the CDR3. Germline CDR1 SGHAT, CDR2 FQNNGV. This CDR3 reads CASSLVPQANYEQYF.

The chain carries TRBV15 and TRBJ2-1; TCRdb indicates TRBD1, and absent DNA this call remains unverified. Germline V gene lookup returns CDR1 LNHNV and CDR2 YYDKDF (reference sequence). This CDR3 has 15 amino acids. The CDR3 sequence is CATSSTPPEDNEQFF.

The CDR3 loop reads CASSLDYQETQYF. The chain combines TRBV7-9 with TRBJ2-5. Germline V CDR1 and CDR2: SEHNR, FQNEAQ (reference sequence). This CDR3 is built from 13 residues.

This chain's CDR3 is CASSWDRVVNEQYF. The chain employs TRBV6-2 or TRBV6-3 and TRBJ2-7; with no DNA, the TCRdb D assignment of TRBD1 cannot be verified. Germline CDR1 is MNHEY and CDR2 is SVGEGT. The CDR3 spans 14 residues.

The rearrangement links TRBV27 to TRBJ1-1; lacking DNA, the TRBD1 call made by TCRdb goes unchecked. The CDR3 runs 14 residues. Germline V lookup: CDR1 MNHEY, CDR2 SMNVEV (reference sequence). The CDR3: CASRTELGATEAFF.

The rearrangement joins TRBV27 to TRBJ2-3; TCRdb's assignment of TRBD1 cannot be checked, as there is no DNA. This CDR3 region has 16 residues. Germline V gene lookup returns CDR1 MNHEY and CDR2 SMNVEV (reference sequence). CDR3 residues: CASSSYYRDITDTQYF.

The chain links TRBV12-3 or TRBV12-4 to TRBJ1-1; TCRdb designates TRBD1, a call that cannot be tested without DNA. This CDR3 is built from 13 residues. The CDR3 sequence: CASSLNQQGEAFF.

The gene calls are TRBV29-1 and TRBJ2-7; TCRdb selects TRBD1, and the lack of DNA leaves this call unchecked. The CDR3 runs to 14 residues. Germline V gene sequence: CDR1 SQVTM, CDR2 ANQGSEA. CDR3 residues: CSVDRGTGSYEQYF.

The rearrangement joins TRBV29-1 to TRBJ2-4; TCRdb gives TRBD1 as the D gene, but with no DNA this cannot be confirmed. The germline CDR1 and CDR2 sequences are SQVTM and ANQGSEA. The CDR3 consists of 11 residues. The CDR3 sequence: CSAQGKNIQYF.

CDR3 amino acids: CASSRTGGGYEQYF. The chain recombines TRBV11-2 with TRBJ2-7; without DNA, the TCRdb call of TRBD1 cannot be checked. The germline V gene encodes CDR1 SGHAT and CDR2 FQNNGV. CDR3 size: 14 residues.

The V and J genes are TRBV10-3 and TRBJ1-1; TCRdb calls TRBD1, which cannot be checked without DNA. Germline CDR1 ENHRY, CDR2 SYGVKD. The CDR3 totals 15 residues. CDR3 residues: CAISEWAGAVTEAFF.